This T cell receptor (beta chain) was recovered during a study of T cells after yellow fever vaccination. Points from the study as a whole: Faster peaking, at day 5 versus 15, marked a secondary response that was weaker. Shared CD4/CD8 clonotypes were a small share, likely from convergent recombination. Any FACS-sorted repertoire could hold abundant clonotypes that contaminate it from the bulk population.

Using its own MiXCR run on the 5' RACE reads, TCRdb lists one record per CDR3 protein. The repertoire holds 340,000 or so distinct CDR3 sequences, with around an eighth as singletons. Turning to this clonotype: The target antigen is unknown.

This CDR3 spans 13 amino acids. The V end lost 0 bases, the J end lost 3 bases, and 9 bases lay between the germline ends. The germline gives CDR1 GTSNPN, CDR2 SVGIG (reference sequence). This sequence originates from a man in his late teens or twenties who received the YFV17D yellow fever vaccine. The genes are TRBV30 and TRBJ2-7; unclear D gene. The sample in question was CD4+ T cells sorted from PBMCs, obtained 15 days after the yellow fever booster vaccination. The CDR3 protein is CAWSVSAGYEQYF. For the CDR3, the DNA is TGTGCCTGGAGTGTGTCAGCCGGCTACGAGCAGTACTTC.